This entry features one T cell receptor (beta chain) sequence. It lacks a known antigen. The input lacks base qualities; no much larger clone sits a single base away. These data are taken from a study of PD-L1 blockade in urothelial cancer (dated by TCRdb to between 2016 and 2019). At the level of the whole study: Every patient began therapy at some point between 2013 and 2015 and was given atezolizumab 1,200 mg intravenously every 3 weeks. Pretreatment tumor samples, along with matched peripheral blood collected serially before and after atezolizumab treatment, underwent TCR sequencing. Blood samples were analyzed at two time points: 3 weeks after treatment start (second dose) and 6 weeks after treatment start. Whole exome sequencing and RNA sequencing of pretreatment tumors were performed alongside TCR sequencing in the same patients. A median of about 150,000 T cells and around 81,000 unique TCRs was obtained from blood samples, and a median clonality of roughly 0.08 was observed. Durable clinical benefit was defined as a progression-free survival longer than 6 months, and TCR features were additionally tested against progression-free survival and overall survival. Twenty-nine patients had pretreatment blood TCR-seq, some 25 had at least one posttreatment blood collection, and some 25 had tumor TCR-seq. An ECOG performance status of 0 or 1 was recorded for the patients, and 0 to 3 prior chemotherapy regimens had been received by the patients. Durable clinical benefit was achieved by nine patients but not by the remaining 20. About 85% of the roughly 29 patients were identified as males with urothelial cancer of bladder origin, and a prior smoking history was reported by 18 of 29 patients. The study was an exploratory multi-omic analysis of somatic, immune and clinical correlates of response to PD-L1 blockade with atezolizumab in urothelial cancer. General study outcomes and caveats: Improved progression-free and overall survival was found to be associated with pretreatment peripheral blood TCR clonality below the median. Among patients with durable benefit, tumor-associated TCR clones showed greater expansion in peripheral blood 3 weeks after treatment started (n = 22, p = 0.022). Small sample size (n ≈ 29) and many exploratory analyses mean the results are intended to be hypothesis-generating.

Measured from the cysteine to the phenylalanine, the CDR3 is 16 residues long. Of all the DNA, just the CDR3 is kept, 48 bases in frame from base 1. V and J are truncated by 3 bases and 6 bases respectively, leaving an intervening sequence of 18 bases. CDR1 SGHAT and CDR2 FQNNGV are derived from the germline V gene. What the time point label conveys for this sample: pretreatment peripheral blood. A total of some 30 patients with locally advanced or metastatic urothelial carcinoma, treated at Memorial Sloan Kettering on a trial protocol, made up the cohort. Peripheral blood mononuclear cells were collected pretreatment and during treatment, with between 1 and 8 total time points obtained per patient. The Qiagen DNeasy Blood extraction kit was used to purify genomic DNA from total PBMCs and tumor samples. PBMCs were collected pretreatment and during treatment, and were isolated and stored as previously described.

To estimate absolute template abundance from read counts, synthetic TCR analog templates were spiked into each PCR. Using the immunoSEQ assay, TCRbeta CDR3 regions were amplified from genomic DNA with bias-controlled V and J gene primers. Rearranged TCRbeta segments were sequenced at approximately 20X coverage. The original methods were these. Sequencing errors were corrected by clustering and CDR3s were annotated against IMGT to assign V, D and J genes. Out-of-frame and stop-codon sequences were excluded, and only productive TCRbeta rearrangements were used in downstream analyses. Clonality was calculated as one minus the Shannon entropy normalized by the log of the number of unique productive sequences. Clones differing between time points or between blood and tumor were identified by Fisher's exact test with Benjamini-Hochberg correction at adjusted p below 0.01. TCRdb took over this immuneACCESS table, retaining in-frame rearrangements with V and J assigned. Such tables are incomplete; in checked studies, under half of the missing clones stem from an unresolved V gene, and the remainder is unexplained. That table gives V, J and clone size, and the DNA gave D and trimming. The sample table shows fewer than 80,000 clones, and approximately 80% are seen once. Under 3.5% of the sample belongs to the ten largest clones.

The sequence joins TRBV11-2 to TRBJ2-1; the D gene is possibly TRBD2, with 7 bases matching. Here the sequenced sample was PBMCs, taken around atezolizumab (anti-PD-L1) treatment. This receptor was obtained from an older man with urothelial cancer. The CDR3 has the sequence CASSFGRGGPGNEQFF. The nucleotides are TGTGCCAGCAGCTTTGGGAGGGGGGGCCCAGGCAATGAGCAGTTCTTC. The CDR3 plus the reference TRBV11-2 and TRBJ2-1 genes for the other parts give the full variable domain: EAGVAQSPRYKIIEKRQSVAFWCNPISGHATLYWYQQILGQGPKLLIQFQNNGVVDDSQLPKDRFSAERLKGVDSTLKIQPAKLEDSAVYLCASSFGRGGPGNEQFFGPGTRLTVL.